Detailed here is one T cell receptor beta chain. The data derive from a study of immune evolution from preneoplasia to lung adenocarcinoma. Repertoires were generated with immunoSEQ multiplex PCR, while TCRdb's copy carries only in-frame clones and drops some. The repertoire holds under 11,000 clones, with 60% to 85% as singletons. Deletions cut 2 bases from V and 4 bases from J, with 15 bases between. Germline V CDR1 and CDR2: MGHDK, SYGVNS. This CDR3 comprises 15 residues. The chain couples TRBV25-1 to TRBJ2-7; maybe TRBD2 (6 bases). The receptor was isolated from a person between 60 and 80 years old with lung adenocarcinoma. The specimen sequenced was FFPE minimally invasive lung adenocarcinoma tissue. DNA for the CDR3: TGTGCCAGCAGTGAACAGGAGACTAGGGGATACGAGCAGTACTTC. Amino acid sequence: CASSEQETRGYEQYF.